This record looks at one TCR beta chain sequence and its context. Its antigen is not known. Mismatch with germline at one junction end may stem from a read error. A modified ARM-PCR protocol with three rounds of nested PCR amplified TCRbeta. TCRdb ran MiXCR on the multiplex PCR reads and lists one entry per CDR3 protein. The sample holds tens of thousands of distinct CDR3 sequences, 60% seen once. RNA was extracted from bulk tissue without any cell sorting. The sample comes from a study of tumor and adjacent non-tumor tissue in lung cancer. The overall study: Samples averaged about 4.2 million productive TCRbeta reads each. Study outcomes and limitations: Compared with tumor, normal lung showed significantly lower TCR diversity.

This CDR3 contains 16 residues. Germline V CDR1 and CDR2: LGHNA, YNFKEQ. The rearrangement uses TRBV4-2 and TRBJ2-3, with 9 bases matching TRBD1. This clonotype originated in a man aged 45-65 years with non-small cell lung cancer. Sequencing was done on a sample of lung tumor tissue. The CDR3, as DNA: TGTACCAGCAGCATGGACAGGGGAGACGGCACAGATACGCAGTATTTT. It is translated as CTSSMDRGDGTDTQYF.